The entry below describes one T cell receptor beta chain. Clones were sequenced by immunoSEQ multiplex PCR, and TCRdb holds only the in-frame ones, with some missing. The sample contains tens of thousands of clones, roughly 90% of which appear only once. The V end lost 6 bases, the J end lost 8 bases, and 20 bases lay between the germline ends. Germline lookup yields CDR1 MNHNY and CDR2 SVGAGI (reference sequence). The CDR3 totals 15 residues. The data stem from a study of cytomegalovirus exposure and HLA in healthy donors. The genes are TRBV6-6 and TRBJ2-1; a possible D gene is TRBD1 (6 bases). The sequence came from a man in his thirties or forties in good health and CMV-seronegative. The sample consisted of PBMCs. CDR3 sequence (DNA): TGTGCCAGCAGATACAGGGAGCGACCTTTCGATGAGCAGTTCTTC. It is translated as CASRYRERPFDEQFF.